Listed below are T cell receptor beta chains from one sample, sequenced in a study of blood T cell repertoires in COVID-19. The method was immunoSEQ multiplex PCR; TCRdb's version includes in-frame clones alone and lacks a portion of them. This sample has 35,000 to 45,000 clones, with roughly 90% found just once. The sample comprised peripheral blood. These receptors came from a man in his 60s with acute or convalescent COVID-19. CDR3s include the opening cysteine and the closing phenylalanine or tryptophan. A D gene is named only where the DNA matches it firmly. Size values are once, few and many counts, or a class for expanded clones, and some rows have none.

>TRBV27|TRBD1|TRBJ2-4|-
TGTGCCAGCACCGTAGGACAGGGGAGTAACATTCAGTACTTC
CASTVGQGSNIQYF
>TRBV30|-|TRBJ1-1|-
TGTGCCTGGAGCCCCACAGGCGGAGGGACTGAAGCTTTCTTT
CAWSPTGGGTEAFF
>TRBV19|TRBD1|TRBJ1-2|-
TGTGCCAGTAGTATTACAGGGGAAGTTAACTATGGCTACACCTTC
CASSITGEVNYGYTF
>TRBV19|TRBD2|TRBJ2-7|-
TGTGCCAGTAGTCGTAGACTAGCGATGGTCGAGCAGTACTTC
CASSRRLAMVEQYF
>TRBV21-1|-|TRBJ1-2|-
TGTGCCAGCAAAACAGGGCATGGCTACACCTTC
CASKTGHGYTF
>TRBV5-4|-|TRBJ2-3|-
TGTGCCAGCTCCCCCGACGGCGGGAGCACAGATACGCAGTATTTT
CASSPDGGSTDTQYF
>TRBV19|-|TRBJ1-5|-
TGTGCCAGTAGTAAATGGACAGTTAGCAATCAGCCCCAGCATTTT
CASSKWTVSNQPQHF
>TRBV7-9|TRBD1|TRBJ1-1|-
TGTGCCAGCACCGACCCTGACAGGGCTGAAGCTTTCTTT
CASTDPDRAEAFF
>TRBV4-1|-|TRBJ2-3|-
TGCGCCAGCAGTGGACGGAGGATCACAGATACGCAGTATTTT
CASSGRRITDTQYF
>TRBV6-5|TRBD1|TRBJ1-5|few
TGTGCCAGCATGGTGTTACAGGGGAGTCAGCCCCAGCATTTT
CASMVLQGSQPQHF
>TRBV27|TRBD2|TRBJ2-3|-
TGTGCCAGCAGTTCGGGACTAGAGACGCATACGCAGTATTTT
CASSSGLETHTQYF
>TRBV7-9|TRBD1|TRBJ2-5|-
TGTGCCAGCAGCTTAGCCCCTCTGACAGGGGTGGTGGAGACCCAGTACTTC
CASSLAPLTGVVETQYF
>TRBV5-1|-|TRBJ2-3|-
TGCGCCAGCAGCGGTTCTAGCGCTAGCACAGATACGCAGTATTTT
CASSGSSASTDTQYF
>TRBV28|-|TRBJ2-7|-
TGTGCCAGCGGGGAACCGACTAGAGCCTACGAGCAGTACTTC
CASGEPTRAYEQYF
>TRBV27|TRBD2|TRBJ2-3|-
TGTGCCAGCAGTGCCCGAGCGGGATGGGATACGCAGTATTTT
CASSARAGWDTQYF
>TRBV10-1|-|TRBJ2-7|-
TGCGCCAGCAGTGATATCTACGAGCAGTACTTC
CASSDIYEQYF
>TRBV13|-|TRBJ1-4|-
TGTGCCAGCAGCCCAATGACAGGCTCTAATGAAAAACTGTTTTTT
CASSPMTGSNEKLFF
>TRBV14|-|TRBJ2-7|-
TGTGCCAGCAGCCAAGCAGGGCCCGAGCAGTACTTC
CASSQAGPEQYF
>TRBV24-1|TRBD2|TRBJ2-1|-
TGTGCCACCAGTGATTCCCCTAGCGGGAGAGGGAACAATGAGCAGTTCTTC
CATSDSPSGRGNNEQFF
>TRBV19|TRBD1|TRBJ2-5|-
TGTGCCAGTAGTCTCCAGGGGGCATGGGAGACCCAGTACTTC
CASSLQGAWETQYF